This T cell receptor beta chain was found in a study of control samples from healthy donors and cancer patients. This table comes from immunoSEQ multiplex PCR, and its TCRdb copy is limited to in-frame clones, with some not included. The table shows more than 90,000 clones, with around 89% occurring only once. The V gene's germline CDR1 is KGHSH and CDR2 LQKENI. The CDR3 covers 14 residues. Trimming pared 4 bases from V and 4 bases from J, leaving 13 bases between. J is TRBJ1-1 and V is TRBV18, with unresolved D. Input material: blood. This sequence originates from a man aged 30 to 39 in good health. The CDR3 nucleotides read TGTGCCAGCTCACGGAACTTGGGTGGCACTGAAGCTTTCTTT. It specifies CASSRNLGGTEAFF.